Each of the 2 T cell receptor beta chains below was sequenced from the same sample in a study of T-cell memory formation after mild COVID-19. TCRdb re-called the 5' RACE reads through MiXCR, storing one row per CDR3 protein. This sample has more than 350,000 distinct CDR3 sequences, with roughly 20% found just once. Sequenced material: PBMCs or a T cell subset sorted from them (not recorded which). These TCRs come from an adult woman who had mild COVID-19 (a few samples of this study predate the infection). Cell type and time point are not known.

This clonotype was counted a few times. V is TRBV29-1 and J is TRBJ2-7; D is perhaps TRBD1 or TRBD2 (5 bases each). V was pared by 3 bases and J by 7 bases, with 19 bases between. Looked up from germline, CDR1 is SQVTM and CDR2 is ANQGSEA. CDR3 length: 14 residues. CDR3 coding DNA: TGCAGCGTTGACTTTGCCCCGGGGACGGGGGAGCAGTACTTC. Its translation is CSVDFAPGTGEQYF.

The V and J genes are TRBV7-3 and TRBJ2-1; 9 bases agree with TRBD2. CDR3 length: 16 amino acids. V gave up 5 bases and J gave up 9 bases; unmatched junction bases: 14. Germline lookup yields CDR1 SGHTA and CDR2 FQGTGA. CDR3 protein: CASSMTSGPPGSEQFF. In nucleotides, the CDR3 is TGTGCCAGCAGCATGACTAGCGGCCCCCCCGGAAGTGAGCAGTTCTTC.